This T cell receptor (beta chain) originates from a study of cytomegalovirus exposure and HLA in healthy donors. Generated by immunoSEQ multiplex PCR, the TCRdb table keeps only in-frame clones and is missing some. The sample has 200,000 to 250,000 clones, roughly 88% seen once. Trimming cost V 1 base and J 5 bases; bases outside gene matches: 5. This CDR3 is built from 15 residues. Germline CDR1 reads SGDLS; CDR2 reads YYNGEE. This sequence joins TRBV9 and TRBJ2-1, with TRBD2 matching 8 bases. Sequencing was carried out using PBMCs. This receptor was obtained from a woman aged 30 to 39 in good health and CMV-seropositive. CDR3 region: CASSVRLAGNNEQFF. Here the CDR3 DNA reads TGTGCCAGCAGCGTAAGGCTAGCGGGTAACAATGAGCAGTTCTTC.